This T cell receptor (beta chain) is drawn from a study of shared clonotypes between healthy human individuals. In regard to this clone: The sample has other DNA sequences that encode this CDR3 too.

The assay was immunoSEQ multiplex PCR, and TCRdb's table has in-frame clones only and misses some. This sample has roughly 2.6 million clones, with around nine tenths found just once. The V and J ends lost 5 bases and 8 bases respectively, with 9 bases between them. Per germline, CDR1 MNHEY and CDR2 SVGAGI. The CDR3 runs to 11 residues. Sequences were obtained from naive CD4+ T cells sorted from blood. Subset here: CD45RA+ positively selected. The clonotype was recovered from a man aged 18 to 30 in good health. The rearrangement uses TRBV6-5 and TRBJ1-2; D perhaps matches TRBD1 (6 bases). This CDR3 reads CASSQGYGYTF. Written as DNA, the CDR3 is TGTGCCAGCAGTCAGGGGTACGGCTACACCTTC.